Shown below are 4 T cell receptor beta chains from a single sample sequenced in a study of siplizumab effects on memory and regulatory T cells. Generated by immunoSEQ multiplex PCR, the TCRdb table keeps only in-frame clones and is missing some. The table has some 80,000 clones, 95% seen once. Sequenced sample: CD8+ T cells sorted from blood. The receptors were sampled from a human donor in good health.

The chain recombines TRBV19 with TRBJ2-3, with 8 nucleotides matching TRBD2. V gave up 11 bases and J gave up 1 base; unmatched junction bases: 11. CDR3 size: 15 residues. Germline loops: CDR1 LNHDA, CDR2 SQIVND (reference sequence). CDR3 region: CASSHAGGGTDTQYF. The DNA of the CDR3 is TGTGCCTCATCCCACGCGGGAGGCGGCACAGATACGCAGTATTTT. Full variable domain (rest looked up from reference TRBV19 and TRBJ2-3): DGGITQSPKYLFRKEGQNVTLSCEQNLNHDAMYWYRQDPGQGLRLIYYSQIVNDFQKGDIAEGYSVSREKKESFPLTVTSAQKNPTAFYLCASSHAGGGTDTQYFGPGTRLTVL.

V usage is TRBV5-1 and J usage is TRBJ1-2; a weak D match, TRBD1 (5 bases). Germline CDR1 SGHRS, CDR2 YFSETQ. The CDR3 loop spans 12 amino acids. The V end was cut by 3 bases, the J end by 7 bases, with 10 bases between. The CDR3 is CASSSGGRGYTF. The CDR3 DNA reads TGCGCCAGCAGCTCCGGGGGACGTGGCTACACCTTC.

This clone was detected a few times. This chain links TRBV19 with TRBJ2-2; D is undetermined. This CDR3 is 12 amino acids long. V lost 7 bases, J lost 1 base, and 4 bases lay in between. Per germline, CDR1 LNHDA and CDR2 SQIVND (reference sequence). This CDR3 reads CASKQNTGELFF. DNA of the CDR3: TGTGCCAGTAAACAGAACACCGGGGAGCTGTTTTTT.

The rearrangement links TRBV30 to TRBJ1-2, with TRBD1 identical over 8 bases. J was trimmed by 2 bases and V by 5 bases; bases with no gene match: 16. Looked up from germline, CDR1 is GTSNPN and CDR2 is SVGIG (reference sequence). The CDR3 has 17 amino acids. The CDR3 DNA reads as TGTGCCTGGGAGTTAGCTCCGCTGGGACAGGAGAACTATGGCTACACCTTC. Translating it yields CAWELAPLGQENYGYTF.